The sequence of this TCR beta chain was determined in a study of identical twins. J was trimmed by 8 bases and V by 5 bases; bases with no gene match: 13. Germline CDR1 SEHNR, CDR2 FQNEAQ (reference sequence). The CDR3 covers 17 residues. A universal primer site arose from template switching, and cDNA bore unique molecular identifiers. TCRdb reprocessed the 5' RACE reads with MiXCR, giving one entry per CDR3 protein. The table records under 800,000 distinct CDR3 sequences, less than 25% of them present only once. The sample also formed part of further work on T cells expressing NK-cell markers.

J is TRBJ2-1 and V is TRBV7-9, with 12 bases that match TRBD2. The receptor was derived from a young woman in good health. The specimen was PBMCs. CDR3 in amino acids: CASSPSSSGRARYEQFF. The CDR3 nucleotides read TGTGCCAGCAGCCCAAGCTCTAGCGGGAGGGCCAGGTATGAGCAGTTCTTC.